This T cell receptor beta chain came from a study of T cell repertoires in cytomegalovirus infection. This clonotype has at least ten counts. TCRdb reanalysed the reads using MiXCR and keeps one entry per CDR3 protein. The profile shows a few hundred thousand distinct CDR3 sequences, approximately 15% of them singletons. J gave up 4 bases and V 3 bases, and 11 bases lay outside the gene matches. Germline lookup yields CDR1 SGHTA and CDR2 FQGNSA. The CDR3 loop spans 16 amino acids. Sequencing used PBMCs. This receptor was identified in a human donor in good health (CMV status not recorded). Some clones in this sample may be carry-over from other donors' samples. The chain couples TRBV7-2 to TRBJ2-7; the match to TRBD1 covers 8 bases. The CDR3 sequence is CASSLDRANPTYEQYF. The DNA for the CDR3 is TGTGCCAGCAGCTTGGACAGGGCAAATCCAACTTACGAGCAGTACTTC.